This TCR beta chain was identified during a study of control samples from healthy donors and cancer patients. Trimming shortened V by 0 bases and J by 1 base, and 12 bases separated the two germline ends. The V gene's germline CDR1 is MNHEY and CDR2 SVGEGT. The CDR3 spans 16 residues. Sequencing used immunoSEQ multiplex PCR; TCRdb keeps in-frame clones, though not all of them. The table has 63,000 or so clones, roughly nine tenths seen once. The sequence was obtained from a man in his 60s with colorectal cancer. Material for sequencing was PBMCs. The chain carries TRBV6-2 or TRBV6-3 and TRBJ2-5; D remains unclear. The CDR3 is CASSYSRTAIQETQYF. For the CDR3, the DNA is TGTGCCAGCAGTTACTCGAGGACCGCAATCCAAGAGACCCAGTACTTC.